What follows are 5 T cell receptor beta chains derived from one specimen sequenced in a study of T cells after yellow fever vaccination. Each CDR3 protein is one row after TCRdb ran MiXCR on the 5' RACE reads. The data hold hundreds of thousands of distinct CDR3 sequences, with about 14% observed a single time. The sequencing here drew on PBMCs, taken on the day of the yellow fever booster vaccination. These receptors all come from a man under 40 who received the YFV17D yellow fever vaccine.

The rearrangement uses TRBV9 and TRBJ2-2; D might be TRBD1 (6 bases). Germline-derived CDR1 and CDR2 are SGDLS and YYNGEE. The V and J ends lost 2 bases and 4 bases respectively, with 21 bases between them. This CDR3 contains 18 residues. CDR3 sequence reads: CASSVGPGALSPTGELFF. CDR3 nucleotides: TGTGCCAGCAGCGTGGGACCAGGGGCGCTCAGTCCCACCGGGGAGCTGTTTTTT.

This clonotype was seen only a few times. The chain combines TRBV20-1 with TRBJ2-7; 13 nucleotides match TRBD2. The CDR3 spans 15 residues. V lost 5 bases to trimming and J lost 2 bases; unmatched junction nucleotides: 6. In germline, CDR1 is DFQATT, CDR2 SNEGSKA (reference sequence). The CDR3: CSAPKGLAGAYEQYF. For the CDR3, the DNA is TGCAGTGCTCCGAAAGGACTAGCGGGAGCCTACGAGCAGTACTTC.

This clonotype was detected only a few times. V and J are TRBV14 and TRBJ2-3, with D possibly being TRBD1 (6 bases). This CDR3 is built from 13 residues. Trimming left V 5 bases short and J 5 bases short, with 11 bases between. Germline lookup yields CDR1 SGHDN and CDR2 FVKESK. The CDR3 loop is CASSGIRGDTQYF. CDR3 nucleotides: TGTGCCAGCAGCGGGATCAGGGGAGATACGCAGTATTTT.

This clonotype was observed a few times. V is TRBV7-2 and J is TRBJ2-2; D tentatively fits TRBD1 or TRBD2 (5 bases each). From germline, CDR1 is SGHTA and CDR2 FQGNSA. V lost 1 base, J lost 6 bases, and 15 bases lay in between. The CDR3 length is 16 residues. Here the CDR3 reads CASSLDVGVLSGELFF. In DNA form, the CDR3 reads TGTGCCAGCAGCTTAGATGTGGGGGTGTTGTCCGGGGAGCTGTTTTTT.

The rearrangement uses TRBV5-1 and TRBJ2-7; D call uncertain. V shed 4 bases and J shed 0 bases, with 8 bases lying between them. Germline V gene sequence: CDR1 SGHRS, CDR2 YFSETQ. CDR3 length equals 13 residues. The CDR3 is CASSMDVSYEQYF. CDR3 coding DNA: TGCGCCAGCAGCATGGATGTCTCCTACGAGCAGTACTTC.